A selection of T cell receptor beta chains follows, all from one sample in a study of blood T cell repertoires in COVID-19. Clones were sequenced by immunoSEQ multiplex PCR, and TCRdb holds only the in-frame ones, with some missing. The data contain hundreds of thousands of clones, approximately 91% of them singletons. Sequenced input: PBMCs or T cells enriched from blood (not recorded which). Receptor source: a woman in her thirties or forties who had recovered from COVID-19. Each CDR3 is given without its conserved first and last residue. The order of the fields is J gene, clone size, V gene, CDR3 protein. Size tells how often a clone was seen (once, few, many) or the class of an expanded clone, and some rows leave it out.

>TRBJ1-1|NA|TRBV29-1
SVTDRRTEAF
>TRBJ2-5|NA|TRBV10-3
AISDRQGRGTQY
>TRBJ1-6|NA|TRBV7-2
ASSRSSGGPGDSPLH
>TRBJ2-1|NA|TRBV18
ASSPTGNEQF
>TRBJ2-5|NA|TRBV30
AWNAGEETQY
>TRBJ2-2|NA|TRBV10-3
AISEGLKGELF
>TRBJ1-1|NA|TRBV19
ASSRQETEAF
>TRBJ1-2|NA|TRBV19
ASSMGLQAHYGYT
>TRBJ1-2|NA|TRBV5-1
ASSLAAVDGYT
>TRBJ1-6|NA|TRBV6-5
ASSDRNNSPLH
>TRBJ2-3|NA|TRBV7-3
ASSLYGVGYLSTDTQY
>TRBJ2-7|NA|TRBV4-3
ASSQGTGTSTYEQY
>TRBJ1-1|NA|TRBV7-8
ASSLDRNTEAF
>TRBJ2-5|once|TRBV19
ASSEDGAQY
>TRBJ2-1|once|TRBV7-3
ASSKTSGSHNEQF
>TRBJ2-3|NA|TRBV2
ASSTRQGTRDTQY
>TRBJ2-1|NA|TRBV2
ASRDSLREQF
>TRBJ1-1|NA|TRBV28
ASSLSDRREAF
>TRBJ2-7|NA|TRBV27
ASSHRDSFYEQY
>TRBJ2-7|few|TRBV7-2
ASGQRGGLEQY
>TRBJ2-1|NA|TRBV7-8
ASSSARGSYNEQF
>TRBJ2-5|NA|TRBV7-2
ASSLVGGGNQETQY